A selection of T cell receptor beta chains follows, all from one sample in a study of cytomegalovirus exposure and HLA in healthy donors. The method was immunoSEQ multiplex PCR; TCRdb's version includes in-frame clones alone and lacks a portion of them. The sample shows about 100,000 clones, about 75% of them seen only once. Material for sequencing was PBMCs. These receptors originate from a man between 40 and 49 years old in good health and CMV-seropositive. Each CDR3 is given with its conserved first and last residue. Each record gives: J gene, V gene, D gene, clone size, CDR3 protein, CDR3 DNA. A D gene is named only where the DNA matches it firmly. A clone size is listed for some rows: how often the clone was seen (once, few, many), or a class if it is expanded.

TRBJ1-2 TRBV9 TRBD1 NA CASSVAGQGAPYGYTF TGTGCCAGCAGCGTAGCGGGACAGGGGGCACCGTATGGCTACACCTTC
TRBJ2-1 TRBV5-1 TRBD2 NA CASSLPSGAYNEQFF TGCGCCAGCAGCTTGCCTAGCGGGGCCTACAATGAGCAGTTCTTC
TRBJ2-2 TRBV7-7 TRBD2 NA CASSFSGGGTGELFF TGTGCTAGCAGCTTCTCGGGGGGGGGCACCGGGGAGCTGTTTTTT
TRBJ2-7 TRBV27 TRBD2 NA CASSMDGTSGTFYEQYF TGTGCCAGCAGTATGGACGGGACTAGCGGGACTTTCTACGAGCAGTACTTC
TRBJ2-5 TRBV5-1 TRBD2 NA CASSPRLAGGLETQYF TGCGCCAGCAGCCCTCGGCTAGCGGGAGGGCTGGAGACCCAGTACTTC
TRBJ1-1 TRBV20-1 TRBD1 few CSAQDRVGAFF TGCAGTGCCCAAGACAGGGTGGGCGCTTTCTTT
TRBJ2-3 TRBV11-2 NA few CASSFDRPRTDTQYF TGTGCCAGCAGCTTCGACAGACCACGCACAGATACGCAGTATTTT
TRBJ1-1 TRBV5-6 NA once CASSREAEAFF TGTGCCAGCTCGAGGGAGGCTGAAGCTTTCTTT
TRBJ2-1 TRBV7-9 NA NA CASSWRGSYNEQFF TGTGCCAGCAGCTGGAGGGGAAGCTACAATGAGCAGTTCTTC
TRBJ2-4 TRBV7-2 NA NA CASRPTVAKNIQYF TGTGCCAGCCGACCGACAGTAGCCAAAAACATTCAGTACTTC
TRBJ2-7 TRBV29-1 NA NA CSAEGGHRGYEQYF TGCAGCGCCGAGGGGGGCCACAGGGGCTACGAGCAGTACTTC
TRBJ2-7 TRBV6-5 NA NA CASSYSPRREQYF TGTGCCAGCAGTTACTCGCCTCGGCGGGAGCAGTACTTC
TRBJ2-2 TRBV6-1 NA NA CASSDTAGTGELFF TGTGCCAGCAGTGATACAGCAGGGACCGGGGAGCTGTTTTTT
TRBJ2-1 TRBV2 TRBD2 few CASSEAPLAGGRNEQFF TGTGCCAGCAGTGAAGCCCCCCTAGCGGGAGGGCGAAATGAGCAGTTCTTC
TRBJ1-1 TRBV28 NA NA CASSVPGITEAFF TGTGCCAGCAGCGTCCCGGGGATCACTGAAGCTTTCTTT
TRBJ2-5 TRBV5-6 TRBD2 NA CASSLGTGGETQYF TGTGCCAGCAGCTTGGGGACCGGGGGGGAGACCCAGTACTTC
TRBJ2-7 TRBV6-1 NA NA CASSWGDEQYF TGTGCCAGCAGTTGGGGGGACGAGCAGTACTTC
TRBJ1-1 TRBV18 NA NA CASSPRGQNTEAFF TGTGCCAGCTCACCACGGGGACAGAACACTGAAGCTTTCTTT
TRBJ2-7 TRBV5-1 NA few CASSLNRVHEQYF TGCGCCAGCAGCCTGAACAGGGTTCACGAGCAGTACTTC
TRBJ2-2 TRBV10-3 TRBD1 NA CATGEVDRGYPRDRELFF TGTGCCACCGGGGAGGTGGACAGGGGTTACCCTAGGGACCGGGAGCTGTTTTTT
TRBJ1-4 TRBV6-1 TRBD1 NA CASSGRITGGYNEKLFF TGTGCCAGCAGTGGGCGAATTACAGGGGGATATAATGAAAAACTGTTTTTT
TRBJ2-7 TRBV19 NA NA CASSMYRTSYEQYF TGTGCCAGTAGTATGTACAGGACCTCCTACGAGCAGTACTTC
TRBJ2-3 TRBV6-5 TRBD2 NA CASSYWAGGASDTQYF TGTGCCAGCAGTTATTGGGCGGGAGGTGCGTCAGATACGCAGTATTTT
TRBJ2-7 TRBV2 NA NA CASSVRPPPYEQYF TGTGCCAGCAGTGTGCGCCCTCCCCCCTACGAGCAGTACTTC
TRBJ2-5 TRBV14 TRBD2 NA CASSPGLAGTETQYF TGTGCCAGCAGCCCCGGACTAGCGGGGACAGAGACCCAGTACTTC
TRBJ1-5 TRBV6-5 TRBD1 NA CASSYKGARQPQHF TGTGCCAGCAGTTACAAGGGGGCGCGTCAGCCCCAGCATTTT
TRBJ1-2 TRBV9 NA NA CASSVATDSNYGYTF TGTGCCAGCAGCGTAGCTACTGACAGCAACTATGGCTACACCTTC
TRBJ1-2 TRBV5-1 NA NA CASSLGQAASYGYTF TGCGCCAGCAGCTTGGGACAGGCAGCCAGCTATGGCTACACCTTC
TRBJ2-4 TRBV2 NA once CASSGQVYLAKNIQYF TGTGCCAGCAGTGGACAGGTCTATTTAGCCAAAAACATTCAGTACTTC
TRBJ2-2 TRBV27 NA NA CASSLTGNTGELFF TGTGCCAGCAGTCTTACAGGGAACACCGGGGAGCTGTTTTTT
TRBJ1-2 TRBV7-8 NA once CASSLARATFYGYTF TGTGCCAGCAGCTTAGCCAGGGCGACCTTCTATGGCTACACCTTC
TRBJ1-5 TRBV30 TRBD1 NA CAWSLDRGPNQPQHF TGTGCCTGGAGCCTCGACAGGGGGCCGAATCAGCCCCAGCATTTT
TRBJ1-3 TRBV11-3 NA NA CASSGRDYSGNTIYF TGTGCCAGCAGCGGCAGGGATTACTCTGGAAACACCATATATTTT
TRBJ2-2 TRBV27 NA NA CASMSRANTGELFF TGTGCCAGCATGTCCAGGGCGAACACCGGGGAGCTGTTTTTT
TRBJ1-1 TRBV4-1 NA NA CASSQAQGIMNTEAFF TGCGCCAGCAGCCAAGCTCAGGGCATCATGAACACTGAAGCTTTCTTT
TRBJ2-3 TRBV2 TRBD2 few CASSEGLQSTDTQYF TGTGCCAGCAGTGAGGGACTACAGAGCACAGATACGCAGTATTTT
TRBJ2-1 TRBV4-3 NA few CASSQDWGLTFNEQFF TGCGCCAGCAGCCAAGATTGGGGACTTACCTTTAATGAGCAGTTCTTC
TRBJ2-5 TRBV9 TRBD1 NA CASSPRVGGQGGETQYF TGTGCCAGCAGCCCGAGGGTAGGGGGACAGGGCGGGGAGACCCAGTACTTC
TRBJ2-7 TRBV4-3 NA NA CASSQAGEQYF TGCGCCAGCAGCCAAGCAGGGGAGCAGTACTTC
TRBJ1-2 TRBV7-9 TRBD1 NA CASSFSTGVLVDGYTF TGTGCCAGCAGCTTTTCAACAGGGGTATTGGTGGATGGCTACACCTTC
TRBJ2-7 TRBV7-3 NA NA CASSLNGVGSYEQYF TGTGCCAGCAGCTTAAACGGGGTGGGGTCCTACGAGCAGTACTTC
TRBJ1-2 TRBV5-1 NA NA CASSLASGAANYGYTF TGCGCCAGCAGCTTGGCGTCAGGGGCTGCTAACTATGGCTACACCTTC
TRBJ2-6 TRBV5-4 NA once CASSPDQQGRGANVLTF TGTGCCAGCAGCCCGGACCAACAGGGTCGCGGGGCCAACGTCCTGACTTTC
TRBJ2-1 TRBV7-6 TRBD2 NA CASSLEAGGRGQFF TGTGCCAGCAGCTTAGAGGCGGGGGGGCGGGGGCAGTTCTTC
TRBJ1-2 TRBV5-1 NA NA CASSATENYGYTF TGCGCCAGCAGCGCAACGGAGAACTATGGCTACACCTTC
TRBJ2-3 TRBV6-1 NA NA CASSSGPARYF TGTGCCAGCAGTTCAGGGCCCGCCCGGTATTTT
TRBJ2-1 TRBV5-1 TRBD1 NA CASSPLGNSWTGGNEQFF TGCGCCAGCAGCCCCTTAGGTAACTCTTGGACAGGGGGCAATGAGCAGTTCTTC
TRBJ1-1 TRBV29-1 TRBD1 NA CSAGQALNTEAFF TGCAGCGCTGGACAGGCCCTGAACACTGAAGCTTTCTTT
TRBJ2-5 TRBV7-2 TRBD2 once CASSPGTSAETQYF TGTGCCAGCAGCCCCGGGACTAGCGCAGAGACCCAGTACTTC
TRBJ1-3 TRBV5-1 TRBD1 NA CASSKGTGAGNTIYF TGCGCCAGCAGCAAGGGGACAGGGGCCGGAAACACCATATATTTT
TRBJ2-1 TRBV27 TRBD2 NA CASSESSGGPGEQFF TGTGCCAGCAGTGAGTCTAGCGGGGGTCCTGGTGAGCAGTTCTTC
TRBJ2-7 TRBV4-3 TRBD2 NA CASSLRAGGPYEQYF TGCGCCAGCAGCTTAAGAGCGGGAGGGCCCTACGAGCAGTACTTC
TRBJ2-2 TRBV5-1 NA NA CASSWGDRDTGELFF TGCGCCAGCAGCTGGGGTGACAGAGACACCGGGGAGCTGTTTTTT
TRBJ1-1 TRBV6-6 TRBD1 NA CASSPGTGVVNTEAFF TGTGCCAGCAGTCCGGGGACAGGGGTGGTGAACACTGAAGCTTTCTTT